A single sample is the source of the 17 T cell receptor beta chains below, sequenced in a study of CD8+ T cells in alopecia areata. Described treatment: oral pan-JAK inhibitor, 5-10 mg twice daily. In each case, RNA was isolated and then reverse transcribed into cDNA as the sequencing template. Sequencing used immunoSEQ multiplex PCR; TCRdb keeps in-frame clones, though not all of them. The sample carries around 300,000 clones, roughly 60% recorded once. The specimen comprised CD4+ T cells sorted from blood, sampled around week 53, from a patient treated with tofacitinib. The receptors originated from a human donor with alopecia areata.

The chain links TRBV6-6 to TRBJ1-1; weak D call: TRBD1 (5 bases). Germline CDR1 is MNHNY and CDR2 is SVGAGI (reference sequence). Between the trimmed V and J ends, which lost 0 bases and 1 base, there was a span of 9 bases. The CDR3 has 15 amino acids. The CDR3 DNA follows: TGTGCCAGCAGTTACTCGAGGGGACCGAACACTGAAGCTTTCTTT. This codes for CASSYSRGPNTEAFF.

V gene TRBV29-1 combines with J gene TRBJ2-3; 10 nucleotides match TRBD2. The CDR3 has 13 residues. Trimming cost V 6 bases and J 4 bases; bases outside gene matches: 4. Germline V lookup: CDR1 SQVTM, CDR2 ANQGSEA. The chain's CDR3 is CSVASGGADTQYF. CDR3 sequence (DNA): TGCAGCGTCGCTAGCGGGGGAGCAGATACGCAGTATTTT.

The rearrangement links TRBV30 to TRBJ1-6, with D perhaps TRBD1 (5 bases). The CDR3 spans 13 residues. The ends were cut back, 0 bases at V and 7 bases at J, with 7 bases in the middle. The germline gives CDR1 GTSNPN, CDR2 SVGIG (reference sequence). DNA of the CDR3: TGTGCCTGGAGTGTTTCAGGGAATTCACCCCTCCACTTT. It yields the protein CAWSVSGNSPLHF.

The V and J genes are TRBV7-9 and TRBJ1-1; D is ambiguous. Germline V lookup: CDR1 SEHNR, CDR2 FQNEAQ (reference sequence). V gave up 6 bases and J gave up 2 bases, with 10 bases separating them. This CDR3 comprises 13 residues. For the CDR3, the DNA is TGTGCCAGCAGATTGTCCCCAAACACTGAAGCTTTCTTT. This gives the protein CASRLSPNTEAFF.

The CDR3 DNA is TGTGCCAGCAGCGTAGATCACGAATGGGGAAGCAAAAACATTCAGTACTTC. It is translated as CASSVDHEWGSKNIQYF. This sequence joins TRBV9 and TRBJ2-4; D is unclear. Germline assignment: CDR1 SGDLS and CDR2 YYNGEE. The V gene lost 0 bases and the J gene lost 3 bases, with 16 bases spanning the gap. CDR3 size: 17 residues.

The chain uses TRBV9 and TRBJ1-5; D remains unclear. CDR1 and CDR2 (germline): SGDLS, YYNGEE. There are 13 residues in the CDR3. V shed 2 bases and J shed 3 bases, with 6 bases lying between them. The CDR3 DNA sequence: TGTGCCAGCAGCGTTGACCCCAATCAGCCCCAGCATTTT. Translated: CASSVDPNQPQHF.

The gene calls are TRBV7-9 and TRBJ2-6; 10 bases are a match to TRBD1. The length of the CDR3 is 16 residues. Germline V gene data show CDR1 as SEHNR and CDR2 as FQNEAQ (reference sequence). V lost 5 bases to trimming and J lost 2 bases; unmatched junction nucleotides: 3. CDR3 loop: CASSTGQGAGANVLTF. The CDR3 DNA follows: TGTGCCAGCAGCACTGGACAGGGGGCTGGGGCCAACGTCCTGACTTTC.

This clone was observed a handful of times. The V gene is TRBV2, the J gene TRBJ2-2, with 11 bases that match TRBD2. Germline values: CDR1 SNHLY, CDR2 FYNNEI. CDR3 size: 15 residues. The V and J ends lost 4 bases and 5 bases, in that order; junction bases with no gene match: 3. Written as DNA, the CDR3 is TGTGCCAGCAGTGGACTAGCGGGGTTTACCGGGGAGCTGTTTTTT. Translation gives CASSGLAGFTGELFF.

This chain connects TRBV29-1 to TRBJ2-1, with TRBD2 as a possible D gene (6 bases). The germline gives CDR1 SQVTM, CDR2 ANQGSEA. The V gene lost 8 bases and the J gene lost 1 base, with 9 bases spanning the gap. The CDR3 is 12 amino acids. CDR3: CSSGLSYNEQFF. Here the CDR3 DNA reads TGCAGCTCGGGACTTTCCTACAATGAGCAGTTCTTC.

J is TRBJ2-1 and V is TRBV30; D is uncertain. Looked up from germline, CDR1 is GTSNPN and CDR2 is SVGIG (reference sequence). V shed 0 bases and J shed 6 bases, with 6 bases lying between them. The length of the CDR3 is 12 residues. The CDR3 DNA is TGTGCCTGGAGTGTACAGCCCAATGAGCAGTTCTTC. Amino acids: CAWSVQPNEQFF. Drawing the rest from reference TRBV30 and TRBJ2-1, the complete variable domain is SQTIHQWPATLVQPVGSPLSLECTVEGTSNPNLYWYRQAAGRGLQLLFYSVGIGQISSEVPQNLSASRPQDRQFILSSKKLLLSDSGFYLCAWSVQPNEQFFGPGTRLTVL.

The V call is TRBV9, the J call TRBJ2-2; TRBD1 aligns across 7 bases. J lost 3 bases, V lost 0 bases, and 2 bases had no gene match. The CDR3 length is 15 residues. Germline CDR1 reads SGDLS; CDR2 reads YYNGEE. The chain's CDR3 is CASSVGQGDTGELFF. The CDR3, as DNA: TGTGCCAGCAGCGTAGGGCAGGGGGACACCGGGGAGCTGTTTTTT.

The genes are TRBV29-1 and TRBJ2-3; TRBD1 aligns across 7 bases. V was pared by 6 bases and J by 1 base, with 7 bases of the junction left unmatched. CDR3 length equals 14 residues. Germline-derived CDR1 and CDR2 are SQVTM and ANQGSEA. CDR3 in amino acids: CSVRDRVGTDTQYF. CDR3 sequence (DNA): TGCAGCGTGCGTGACAGGGTCGGCACAGATACGCAGTATTTT.

This clone was seen a few times. This chain connects TRBV2 to TRBJ2-5, with D perhaps matching TRBD1 (6 bases). Germline V gene sequence: CDR1 SNHLY, CDR2 FYNNEI. Between the trimmed V and J ends, which lost 11 bases and 2 bases, there was a span of 15 bases. The CDR3 covers 13 residues. CDR3 in amino acids: CAGRGSGQETQYF. CDR3 in DNA: TGTGCCGGTAGGGGGAGCGGACAAGAGACCCAGTACTTC.

Concerning this clone itself: Other DNA sequences in the sample encode the same CDR3. Here the CDR3 reads CSVRTASYEQYF. The CDR3 DNA is TGCAGCGTACGGACCGCCTCCTACGAGCAGTACTTC. The chain is built from TRBV29-1 and TRBJ2-7; D not resolved. V dropped 6 bases and J dropped 0 bases, with 9 bases sitting between them. The CDR3 sequence is 12 residues long. From germline, CDR1 is SQVTM and CDR2 ANQGSEA.

This clone was seen once. The chain is built from TRBV5-6 and TRBJ2-7; D remains ambiguous. CDR1 SGHDT and CDR2 YYEEEE come from the germline V gene. With 1 base removed from V and 7 bases from J, the gap between germline ends came to 9 bases. The CDR3 is made up of 12 amino acids. CDR3 sequence: CASSLTAGEQYF. The CDR3 DNA reads TGTGCCAGCAGCTTGACAGCCGGTGAGCAGTACTTC.

This clone was found a few times. The chain employs TRBV6-6 and TRBJ1-5; the D gene is possibly TRBD1 (5 bases). Deletions cut 2 bases from V and 7 bases from J, with 12 bases between. In germline, CDR1 is MNHNY, CDR2 SVGAGI (reference sequence). This CDR3 comprises 14 residues. The CDR3: CASSYRGRSQPQHF. The CDR3 region has the DNA TGTGCCAGCAGTTACAGGGGCCGGAGCCAGCCCCAGCATTTT.

This clone was seen a few times. V is TRBV4-1 and J is TRBJ1-2, with D uncertain. There are 13 residues in the CDR3. With 4 bases removed from V and 4 bases from J, the gap between germline ends came to 10 bases. Germline-derived CDR1 and CDR2 are MGHRA and YSYEKL. CDR3 sequence reads: CASSPPWGYGYTF. Here the CDR3 DNA reads TGCGCCAGCAGCCCTCCATGGGGCTATGGCTACACCTTC.